This T cell receptor (beta chain) originates from a study of vaccination and CD4 T cells after COVID-19. Study in general: Taking of post-vaccine samples occurred a median about 70 days after dose two (range 14 to 241).

CDR1 is MGHRA and CDR2 is YSYEKL in the germline V gene. The CDR3 consists of 14 residues. Trimming shortened V by 0 bases and J by 1 base, and 6 bases separated the two germline ends. Treatment meaning: roughly 11-day PBMC culture with coronavirus spike peptide pools or control peptides (ViraFEST assay). Broader study findings: Median SARS-CoV-2-reactive clonotype numbers went up from around 19 to 38, but not significantly.

An Oncomine TCR Beta short-read assay was used to sequence the DNA from cultured CD4+ T cells. Genomic DNA was isolated from CD4+ T cells that had been cultured. TCRdb reprocessed the PCR reads via MiXCR and lists one record per CDR3 protein. The sample shows 8,500 to 10,000 distinct CDR3 sequences, 45% of them seen only once. In regard to this clonotype: As yet, its antigen is unknown.

Sequences were obtained from CD4+ T cells from blood, cultured in vitro. This TCR was recovered from a human donor who had recovered from COVID-19. The V and J genes are TRBV4-1 and TRBJ1-2, with D uncertain. The CDR3 reads CASSQDPVNYGYTF. The CDR3 coding sequence is TGCGCCAGCAGCCAAGATCCCGTTAACTATGGCTACACCTTC.